The clone carrying this T cell receptor (beta chain) was detected ten times or more. Its cognate antigen is unknown. Using RNA transcripts as the source, TCR beta CDR3 regions were amplified. The TCR CDR3 was amplified in a first-round RT-PCR using the HTBI primer set. TCRdb used MiXCR to reprocess the multiplex PCR reads, holding one entry per CDR3 protein. The table lists hundreds of thousands of distinct CDR3 sequences, around 21% of them singletons, with 34% in the top ten. This entry belongs to a study of T cells in Graves' hyperthyroidism and ophthalmopathy. About the study: Before any treatment, at initial diagnosis, peripheral blood was collected. Regarding the study as a whole: In blood, most of the thyroid clonotypes expanded above 0.001 were also present.

This CDR3 is built from 15 residues. Per the germline V gene, CDR1 is KGHSH and CDR2 is LQKENI. V was clipped by 1 base and J by 5 bases, with 12 bases between them. The study excluded patients with uncontrolled infection, other autoimmune disease, pregnancy or lactation. The sequence was collected from a man aged 25 to 40 with Graves' ophthalmopathy. Sequencing was done on a sample of blood. The rearrangement joins TRBV18 to TRBJ2-1; no clear D. The CDR3 protein is CASSPQGRPNNEQFF. In nucleotides, the CDR3 is TGTGCCAGCTCACCACAGGGTAGGCCCAACAATGAGCAGTTCTTC.